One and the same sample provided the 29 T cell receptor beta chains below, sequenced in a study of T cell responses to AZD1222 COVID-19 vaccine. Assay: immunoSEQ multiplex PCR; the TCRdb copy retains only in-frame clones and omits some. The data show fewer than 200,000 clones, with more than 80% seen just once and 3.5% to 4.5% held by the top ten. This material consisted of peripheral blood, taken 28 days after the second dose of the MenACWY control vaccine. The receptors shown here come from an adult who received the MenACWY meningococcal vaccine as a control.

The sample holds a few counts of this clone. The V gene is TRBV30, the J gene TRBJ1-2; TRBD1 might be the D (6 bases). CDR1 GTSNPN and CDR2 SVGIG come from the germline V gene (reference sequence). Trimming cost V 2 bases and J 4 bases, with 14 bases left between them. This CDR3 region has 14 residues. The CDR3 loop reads CAWSSVGRGYGYTF. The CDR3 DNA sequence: TGTGCCTGGAGTTCGGTGGGCAGGGGCTATGGCTACACCTTC.

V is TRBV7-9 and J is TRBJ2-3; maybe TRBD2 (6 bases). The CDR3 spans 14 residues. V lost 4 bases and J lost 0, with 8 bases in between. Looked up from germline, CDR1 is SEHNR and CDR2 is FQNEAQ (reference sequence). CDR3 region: CASSYGLSTDTQYF. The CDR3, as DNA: TGTGCCAGCAGCTACGGACTAAGCACAGATACGCAGTATTTT.

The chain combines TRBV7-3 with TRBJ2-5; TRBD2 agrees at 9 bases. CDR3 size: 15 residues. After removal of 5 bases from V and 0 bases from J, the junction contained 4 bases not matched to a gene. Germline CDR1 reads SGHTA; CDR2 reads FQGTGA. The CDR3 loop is CASSLRLADQETQYF. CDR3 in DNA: TGTGCCAGCAGCCTCCGACTAGCGGACCAAGAGACCCAGTACTTC.

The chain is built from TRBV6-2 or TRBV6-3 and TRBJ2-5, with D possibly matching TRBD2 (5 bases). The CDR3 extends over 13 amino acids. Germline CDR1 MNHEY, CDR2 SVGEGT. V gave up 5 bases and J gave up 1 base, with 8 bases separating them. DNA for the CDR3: TGTGCCAGCAGTGAGCGGCTCCAAGAGACCCAGTACTTC. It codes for CASSERLQETQYF.

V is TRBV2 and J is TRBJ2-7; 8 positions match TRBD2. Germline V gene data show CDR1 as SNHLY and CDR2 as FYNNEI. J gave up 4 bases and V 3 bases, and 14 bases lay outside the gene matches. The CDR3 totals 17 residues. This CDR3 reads CASSETAGTRVPYEQYF. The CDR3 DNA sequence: TGTGCCAGCAGTGAGACCGCCGGGACTAGAGTACCTTACGAGCAGTACTTC.

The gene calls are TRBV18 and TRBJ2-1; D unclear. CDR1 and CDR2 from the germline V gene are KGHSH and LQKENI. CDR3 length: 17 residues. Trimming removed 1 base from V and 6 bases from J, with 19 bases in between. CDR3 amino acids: CASSPRFTETFGNEQFF. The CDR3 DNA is TGTGCCAGCTCACCACGTTTTACAGAGACGTTTGGCAATGAGCAGTTCTTC.

The CDR3 DNA sequence: TGTGCCAGCAGCTTGTATTCCGGGACTAGCGGCTCCTACAATGAGCAGTTCTTC. It encodes CASSLYSGTSGSYNEQFF. V and J are TRBV7-3 and TRBJ2-1; 11 bases agree with TRBD2. V was pared by 3 bases and J by 0 bases, with 7 bases of the junction left unmatched. The CDR3 is 18 residues long. Germline V gives CDR1 SGHTA, CDR2 FQGTGA.

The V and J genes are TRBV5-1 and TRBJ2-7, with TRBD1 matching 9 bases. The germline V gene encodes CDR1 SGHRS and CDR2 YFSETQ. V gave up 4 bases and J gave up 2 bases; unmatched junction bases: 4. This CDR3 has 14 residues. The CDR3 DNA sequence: TGCGCCAGCAGCGGCCGGGACAGGGCCTACGAGCAGTACTTC. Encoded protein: CASSGRDRAYEQYF.

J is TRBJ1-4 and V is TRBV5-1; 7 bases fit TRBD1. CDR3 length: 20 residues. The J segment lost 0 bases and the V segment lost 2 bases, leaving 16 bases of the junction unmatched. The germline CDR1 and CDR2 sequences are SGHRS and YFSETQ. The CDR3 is CASSFGPQGQRLATNEKLFF. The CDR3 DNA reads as TGCGCCAGCAGCTTCGGGCCGCAGGGACAGCGACTGGCAACTAATGAAAAACTGTTTTTT. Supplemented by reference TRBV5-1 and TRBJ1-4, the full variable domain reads KAGVTQTPRYLIKTRGQQVTLSCSPISGHRSVSWYQQTPGQGLQFLFEYFSETQRNKGNFPGRFSGRQFSNSRSEMNVSTLELGDSALYLCASSFGPQGQRLATNEKLFFGSGTQLSVL.

CDR3 in amino acids: CASSALAGGLYEQFF. The CDR3 coding sequence is TGTGCCAGCAGCGCCTTAGCGGGAGGGTTGTATGAGCAGTTCTTC. The chain combines TRBV7-9 with TRBJ2-1; 11 bases map to TRBD2. Losses at the gene ends were 5 bases for V and 8 bases for J; bases not matched to a gene: 8. Germline V lookup: CDR1 SEHNR, CDR2 FQNEAQ (reference sequence). The CDR3 spans 15 residues.

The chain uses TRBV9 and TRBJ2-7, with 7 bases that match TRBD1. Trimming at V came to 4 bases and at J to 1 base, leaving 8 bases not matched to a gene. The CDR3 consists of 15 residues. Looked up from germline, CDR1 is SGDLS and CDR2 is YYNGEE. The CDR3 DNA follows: TGTGCCAGCAGCACCAGGGACAGAAATTCCTACGAGCAGTACTTC. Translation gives CASSTRDRNSYEQYF.

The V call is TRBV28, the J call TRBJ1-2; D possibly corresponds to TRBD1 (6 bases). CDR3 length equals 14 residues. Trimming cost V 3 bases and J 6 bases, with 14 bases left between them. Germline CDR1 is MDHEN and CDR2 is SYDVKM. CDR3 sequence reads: CASSFSGGRDGYTF. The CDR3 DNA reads TGTGCCAGCAGTTTCTCTGGGGGCCGCGATGGCTACACCTTC.

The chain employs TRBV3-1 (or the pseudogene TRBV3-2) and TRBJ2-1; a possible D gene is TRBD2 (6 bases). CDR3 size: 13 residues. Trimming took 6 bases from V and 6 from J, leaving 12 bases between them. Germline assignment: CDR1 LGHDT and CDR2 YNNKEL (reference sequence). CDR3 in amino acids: CASRTRKSNEQFF. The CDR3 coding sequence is TGTGCCAGCAGGACTAGAAAAAGCAATGAGCAGTTCTTC.

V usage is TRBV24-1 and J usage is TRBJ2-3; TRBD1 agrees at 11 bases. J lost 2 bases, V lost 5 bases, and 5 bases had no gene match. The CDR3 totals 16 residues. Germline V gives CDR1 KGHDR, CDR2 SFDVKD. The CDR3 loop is CATSVLGQGDTDTQYF. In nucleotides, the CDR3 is TGTGCCACCAGTGTCCTGGGACAGGGGGACACAGATACGCAGTATTTT.

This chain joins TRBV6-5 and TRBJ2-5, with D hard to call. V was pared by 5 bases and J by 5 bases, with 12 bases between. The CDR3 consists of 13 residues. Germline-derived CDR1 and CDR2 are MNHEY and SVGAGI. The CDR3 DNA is TGTGCCAGCAGTCAGCCCGCCCGGGAGACCCAGTACTTC. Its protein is CASSQPARETQYF.

CDR3 bases: TGTGCCAGCCAGTCTCAATACCAAGAGACCCAGTACTTC. Protein sequence: CASQSQYQETQYF. The chain combines TRBV4-2 with TRBJ2-5; D ambiguous. CDR3 size: 13 residues. From germline, CDR1 is LGHNA and CDR2 YNFKEQ. Trimming cost V 8 bases and J 0 bases, with 10 bases left between them.

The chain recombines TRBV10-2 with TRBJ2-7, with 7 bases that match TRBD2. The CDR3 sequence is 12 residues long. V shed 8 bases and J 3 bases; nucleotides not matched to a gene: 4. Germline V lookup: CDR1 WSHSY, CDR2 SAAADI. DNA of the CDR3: TGCGCCAGCCGGGACTACCTCTACGAGCAGTACTTC. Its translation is CASRDYLYEQYF.

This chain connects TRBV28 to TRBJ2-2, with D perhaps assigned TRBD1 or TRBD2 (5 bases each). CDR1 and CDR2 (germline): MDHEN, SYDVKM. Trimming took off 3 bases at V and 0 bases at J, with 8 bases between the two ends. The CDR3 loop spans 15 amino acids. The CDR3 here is CASSLGVANTGELFF. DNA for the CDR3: TGTGCCAGCAGTTTGGGGGTCGCGAACACCGGGGAGCTGTTTTTT.

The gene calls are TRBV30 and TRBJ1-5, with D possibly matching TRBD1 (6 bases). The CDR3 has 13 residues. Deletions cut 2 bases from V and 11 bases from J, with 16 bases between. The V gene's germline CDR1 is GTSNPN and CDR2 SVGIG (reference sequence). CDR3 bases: TGTGCCTGGAGTTCCCAGGGAGGGGGGGCCCAGCATTTT. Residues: CAWSSQGGGAQHF.

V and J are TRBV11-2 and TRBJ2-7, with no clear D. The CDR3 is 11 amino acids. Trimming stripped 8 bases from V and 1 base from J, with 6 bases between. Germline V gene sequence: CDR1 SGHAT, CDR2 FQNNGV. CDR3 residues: CASSRSYEQYF. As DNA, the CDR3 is TGTGCCAGCTCCAGATCCTACGAGCAGTACTTC.

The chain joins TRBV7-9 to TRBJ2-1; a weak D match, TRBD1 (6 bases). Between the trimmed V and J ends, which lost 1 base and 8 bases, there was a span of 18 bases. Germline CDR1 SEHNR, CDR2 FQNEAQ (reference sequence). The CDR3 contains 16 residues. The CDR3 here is CASSLGQTGDGDEQFF. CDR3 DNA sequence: TGTGCCAGCAGCTTAGGTCAGACAGGAGACGGCGATGAGCAGTTCTTC.

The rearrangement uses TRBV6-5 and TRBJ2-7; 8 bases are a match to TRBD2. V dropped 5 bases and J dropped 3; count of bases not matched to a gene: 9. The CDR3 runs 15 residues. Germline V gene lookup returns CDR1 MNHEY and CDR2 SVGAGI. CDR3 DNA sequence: TGTGCCAGCAGTCCAACGGGACTAGGGGGCTACGAGCAGTACTTC. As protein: CASSPTGLGGYEQYF.

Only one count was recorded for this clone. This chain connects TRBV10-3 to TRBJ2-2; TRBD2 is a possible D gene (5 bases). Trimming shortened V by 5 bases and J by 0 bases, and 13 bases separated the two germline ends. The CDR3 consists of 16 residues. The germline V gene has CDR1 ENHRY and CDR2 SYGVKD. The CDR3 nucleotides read TGTGCCATCAGTCCCTTTGAGGGCACGAACACCGGGGAGCTGTTTTTT. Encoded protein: CAISPFEGTNTGELFF.

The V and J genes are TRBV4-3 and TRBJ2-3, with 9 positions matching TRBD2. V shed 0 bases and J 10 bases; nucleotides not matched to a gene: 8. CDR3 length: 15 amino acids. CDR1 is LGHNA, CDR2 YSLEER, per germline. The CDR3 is CASSQDGNSGSSQYF. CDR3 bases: TGCGCCAGCAGCCAAGATGGTAATAGCGGGAGTTCGCAGTATTTT.

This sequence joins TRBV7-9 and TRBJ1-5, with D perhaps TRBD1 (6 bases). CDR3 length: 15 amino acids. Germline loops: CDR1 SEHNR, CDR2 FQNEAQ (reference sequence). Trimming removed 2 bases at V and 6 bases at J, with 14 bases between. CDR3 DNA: TGTGCCAGCAGCTTATCGGGGGGGGCAGCTCAGCCCCAGCATTTT. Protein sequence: CASSLSGGAAQPQHF.

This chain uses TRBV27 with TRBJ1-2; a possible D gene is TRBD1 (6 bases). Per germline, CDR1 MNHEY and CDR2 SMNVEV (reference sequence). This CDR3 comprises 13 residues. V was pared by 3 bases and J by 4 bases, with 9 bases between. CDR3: CASSFQGSYGYTF. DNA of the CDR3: TGTGCCAGCAGTTTTCAGGGGAGCTATGGCTACACCTTC.

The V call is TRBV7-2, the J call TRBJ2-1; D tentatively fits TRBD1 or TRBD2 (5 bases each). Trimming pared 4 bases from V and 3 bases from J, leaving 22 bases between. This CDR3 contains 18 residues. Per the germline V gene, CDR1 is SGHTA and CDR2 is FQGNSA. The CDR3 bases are TGTGCCAGCAGCTCCCGGGGCAGCGCCCCACCTTTCTACAATGAGCAGTTCTTC. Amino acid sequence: CASSSRGSAPPFYNEQFF.

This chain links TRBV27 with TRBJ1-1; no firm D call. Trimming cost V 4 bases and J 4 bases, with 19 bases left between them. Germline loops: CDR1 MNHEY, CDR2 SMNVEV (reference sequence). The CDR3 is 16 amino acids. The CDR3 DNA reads TGTGCCAGCAGTTCCCCCGGGGAGGGTTGGGGCACTGAAGCTTTCTTT. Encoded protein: CASSSPGEGWGTEAFF.

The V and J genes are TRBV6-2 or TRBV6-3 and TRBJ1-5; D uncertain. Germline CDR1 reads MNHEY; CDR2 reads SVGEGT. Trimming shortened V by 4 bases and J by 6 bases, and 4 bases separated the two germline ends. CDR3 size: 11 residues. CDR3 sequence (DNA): TGTGCCAGCAGTTTGGGTCAGCCCCAGCATTTT. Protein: CASSLGQPQHF.